The 9 T cell receptor beta chains below were found in one sample sequenced in a study. Via MiXCR, TCRdb re-called the reads, giving one row per CDR3 protein. Of around 4,300 distinct CDR3 sequences in the sample, about 10% are singletons; the top ten hold about 13%. What was sequenced was CD4+ T cells from synovial fluid. Receptors were obtained from a human donor with rheumatoid arthritis.

This rearrangement joins TRBV5-1 to TRBJ2-1, with TRBD2 identical over 8 bases. The CDR3 runs to 16 residues. The germline V gene encodes CDR1 SGHRS and CDR2 YFSETQ. Trimming removed 4 bases from V and 7 bases from J; junction bases left unmatched: 13. CDR3 protein: CASSIGGLAGYNEQFF. The DNA of the CDR3 is TGCGCCAGCAGCATCGGGGGGCTAGCGGGTTATAATGAGCAGTTCTTC.

The chain uses TRBV30 and TRBJ1-3; TRBD1 might be the D (6 bases). This CDR3 has 14 amino acids. Trimming took 6 bases from V and 6 from J, leaving 18 bases between them. Germline CDR1 GTSNPN, CDR2 SVGIG (reference sequence). In DNA, the CDR3 is TGTGCCTGCCTTAAGCAGGGGACGGAAAACACCATATATTTT. Residues: CACLKQGTENTIYF.

This clonotype is labeled medium-sized. CDR3 coding DNA: TGTGCCAGCAGCACCGGGGGAACCGGGGAGCTGTTTTTT. This gives the protein CASSTGGTGELFF. The genes are TRBV5-5 and TRBJ2-2, with D perhaps TRBD2 (6 bases). CDR3 size: 13 residues. V lost 4 bases and J 5 bases, leaving 9 bases between the germline ends. CDR1 is SGHKS and CDR2 is YYEKEE in the germline V gene (reference sequence).

This clonotype has at least ten counts. CDR3 residues: CSARTRGESYTF. CDR3 coding DNA: TGCAGTGCTAGAACGAGGGGAGAGAGCTACACCTTC. V and J are TRBV20-1 and TRBJ1-2; possibly TRBD1 for D (5 bases). Germline CDR1 DFQATT, CDR2 SNEGSKA (reference sequence). Trimming shortened V by 2 bases and J by 9 bases, and 13 bases separated the two germline ends. The CDR3 has 12 residues.

This clonotype was counted many times. V usage is TRBV5-6 and J usage is TRBJ2-7, with D unresolved. V shed 0 bases and J shed 11 bases, with 12 bases lying between them. CDR1 SGHDT and CDR2 YYEEEE come from the germline V gene. The CDR3 runs 12 residues. This CDR3 reads CASSLEGSREYF. The CDR3 region has the DNA TGTGCCAGCAGCTTGGAGGGCAGTCGGGAGTACTTC.

Judged by abundance, this clonotype is large. This chain uses TRBV7-9 with TRBJ1-1; D unclear. CDR3 length: 15 amino acids. The germline gives CDR1 SEHNR, CDR2 FQNEAQ (reference sequence). V lost 3 bases to trimming and J lost 4 bases, with 15 bases between them. The CDR3 sequence is CASSFRAPQSTEAFF. The CDR3 nucleotides are TGTGCCAGCAGCTTCCGGGCCCCCCAGAGCACTGAAGCTTTCTTT.

The chain has TRBV18 and TRBJ2-3; 7 bases are shared with TRBD1. CDR1 and CDR2 (germline): KGHSH, LQKENI. This CDR3 has 14 residues. J lost 6 bases, V lost 4 bases, and 7 bases had no gene match. CDR3 region: CASSLTGQFDTQYF. The CDR3 DNA follows: TGTGCCAGCTCACTCACGGGACAGTTTGATACGCAGTATTTT.

In this sample, this clonotype is large (0.1 to 1%). The V gene is TRBV7-2, the J gene TRBJ1-2; 9 bases line up with TRBD1. The CDR3 is 15 residues long. Germline V gives CDR1 SGHTA, CDR2 FQGNSA. Trimming at V came to 1 base and at J to 2 bases, leaving 2 bases not matched to a gene. CDR3 sequence: CASSLEQGANYGYTF. The CDR3, as DNA: TGTGCCAGCAGCTTAGAACAGGGGGCAAACTATGGCTACACCTTC.

This clonotype was counted ten times or more. The chain joins TRBV28 to TRBJ2-4; D might be TRBD1 (6 bases). V was shortened by 5 bases and J by 6 bases, with 17 bases between the two germline ends. Germline loops: CDR1 MDHEN, CDR2 SYDVKM. The CDR3 sequence is 15 residues long. The CDR3 bases are TGTGCCAGCAGTACCATTCACAGGGTGGCAAACATTCAGTACTTC. The encoded protein is CASSTIHRVANIQYF.